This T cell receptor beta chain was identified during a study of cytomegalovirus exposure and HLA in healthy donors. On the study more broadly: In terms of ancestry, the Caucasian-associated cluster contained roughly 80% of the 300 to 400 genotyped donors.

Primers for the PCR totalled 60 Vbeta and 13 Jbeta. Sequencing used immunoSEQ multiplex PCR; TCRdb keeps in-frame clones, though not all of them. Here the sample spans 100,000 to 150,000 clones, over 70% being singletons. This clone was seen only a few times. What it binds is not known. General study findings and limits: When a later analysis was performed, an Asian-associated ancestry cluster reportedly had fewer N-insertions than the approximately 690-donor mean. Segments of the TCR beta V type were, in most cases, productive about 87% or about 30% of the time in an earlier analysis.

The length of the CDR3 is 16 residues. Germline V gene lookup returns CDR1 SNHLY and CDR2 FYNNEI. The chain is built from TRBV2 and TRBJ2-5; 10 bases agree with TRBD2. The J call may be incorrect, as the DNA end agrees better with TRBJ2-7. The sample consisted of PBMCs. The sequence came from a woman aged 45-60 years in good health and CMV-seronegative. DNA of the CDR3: TGTGCCAGCAGTCCCCCGACTAGCGGGTTCTCCTACGAGCAGTACTTC. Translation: CASSPPTSGFSYEQYF.